This TCR beta chain is drawn from a study of blood T cell repertoires in COVID-19. About the study: PBMCs, B-cell-depleted T cells, or T cells provided the cDNA or gDNA that made up the material.

The CDR3 consists of 15 residues. V gave up 0 bases and J gave up 0 bases, with 7 bases separating them. The germline CDR1 and CDR2 sequences are SGHTA and FQGTGA. Measured with immunoSEQ multiplex PCR; TCRdb has only the in-frame clones, and not every one. The sample comprises around 250,000 clones, about 86% of which are singletons, and approximately 4.8% rests with the top ten. The genes are TRBV7-3 and TRBJ2-3; no clear D. The sample was peripheral blood. The clonotype was recovered from a man between 45 and 60 years old with active or convalescent COVID-19. CDR3 in DNA: TGTGCCAGCAGCTTAACCGGGTTAAGCACAGATACGCAGTATTTT. Translating it yields CASSLTGLSTDTQYF.